This T cell receptor beta chain appears in the sequencing data of a study of T cells in Graves' hyperthyroidism and ophthalmopathy. About the research overall: Upon initial diagnosis and before any treatment, peripheral blood was collected. Regarding the study as a whole: Median prediction lead before ophthalmopathy onset was around 7 months with the model.

The study enrolled patients aged 18 to 65 with newly diagnosed hyperthyroidism of under 2 months' duration. Fresh peripheral blood, around 10 ml of it, supplied the PBMCs. With respect to this clonotype: Its target is not known.

Authors of the study amplified TCR beta CDR3 regions from RNA transcripts. HTBI primers were employed in a first-round RT-PCR of the TCR CDR3. TCRdb re-derived calls from the multiplex PCR reads in MiXCR, one entry per CDR3 protein. The data show some 800,000 distinct CDR3 sequences, about 38% seen once. In germline, CDR1 is SQVTM, CDR2 ANQGSEA. V was pared by 0 bases and J by 3 bases, with 23 bases between. The CDR3 has 18 residues. J is TRBJ1-1 and V is TRBV29-1; D uncertain. The sequencing sample was made of blood. This receptor was taken from a man between 18 and 35 years old with Graves' hyperthyroidism. Written as DNA, the CDR3 is TGCAGCGTTGAAGATCCGGGTGGAAGGTTCATTGGGGACACTGAAGCTTTCTTT. Its translation: CSVEDPGGRFIGDTEAFF.